One sample yielded the 20 T cell receptor beta chains listed below, sequenced in a study of cytomegalovirus exposure and HLA in healthy donors. A multiplex PCR was run with 60 Vbeta primers and 13 Jbeta primers. Using immunoSEQ multiplex PCR, the repertoire was profiled, and TCRdb retains in-frame clones only, with some absent. The table lists approximately 140,000 clones, approximately 84% of them singletons, with approximately 2.8% in the top ten. Sequencing was done on a sample of PBMCs. The receptors stem from a boy aged 2 to 10 in good health and CMV-seronegative.

The chain carries TRBV23-1 and TRBJ1-2, with 10 bases fitting TRBD1. TRBV23-1 is labeled an ORF, and its function is uncertain. The V and J ends lost 7 bases and 4 bases, in that order; junction bases with no gene match: 18. The CDR3 is 18 residues long. CDR3 loop: CASTNVWDRGVYRYGYTF. The DNA for the CDR3 is TGCGCCAGCACCAACGTGTGGGACAGGGGAGTATATCGCTATGGCTACACCTTC.

The chain has TRBV6-7 and TRBJ2-7; TRBD2 agrees at 7 bases. TRBV6-7 counts as an open reading frame of uncertain function. This CDR3 comprises 12 residues. J lost 3 bases, V lost 6 bases, and 2 bases had no gene match. The CDR3 sequence is CASRRTSYEQYV. CDR3 nucleotide sequence: TGTGCCAGCAGAAGGACTAGCTACGAGCAGTACGTC.

The V and J genes are TRBV11-2 and TRBJ2-7, with 7 bases matching TRBD1. CDR1 and CDR2 (germline): SGHAT, FQNNGV. V shed 1 base and J 1 base; nucleotides not matched to a gene: 4. This CDR3 region has 15 residues. The CDR3 spells CASSLGAGGSYEQYF. CDR3 nucleotide sequence: TGTGCCAGCAGCTTAGGGGCAGGGGGTTCCTACGAGCAGTACTTC.

The chain combines TRBV15 with TRBJ2-1; 10 positions match TRBD2. There are 15 residues in the CDR3. The germline CDR1 and CDR2 sequences are LNHNV and YYDKDF (reference sequence). With V trimmed by 4 bases and J by 3 bases, 3 bases remained unmatched. The CDR3 loop reads CATSILAGYYNEQFF. In DNA, the CDR3 is TGTGCCACCAGCATACTAGCGGGGTACTACAATGAGCAGTTCTTC. Based on the CDR3 plus reference TRBV15 and TRBJ2-1, the full variable domain is DAMVIQNPRYQVTQFGKPVTLSCSQTLNHNVMYWYQQKSSQAPKLLFHYYDKDFNNEADTPDNFQSRRPNTSFCFLDIRSPGLGDTAMYLCATSILAGYYNEQFFGPGTRLTVL.

The V gene is TRBV12-5, the J gene TRBJ2-1, with 11 bases fitting TRBD2. V was clipped by 2 bases and J by 0 bases; unmatched bases: 0. The length of the CDR3 is 16 residues. Germline V lookup: CDR1 LGHNT, CDR2 FRNRAP. The CDR3 loop reads CASGLLAGGSYNEQFF. CDR3 nucleotide sequence: TGTGCTAGTGGTTTGCTAGCGGGGGGCTCCTACAATGAGCAGTTCTTC.

The table lists this clone with a few counts. This chain connects TRBV7-9 to TRBJ2-3; D gene uncertain. V was pared by 2 bases and J by 6 bases, with 9 bases between. Germline-derived CDR1 and CDR2 are SEHNR and FQNEAQ (reference sequence). CDR3 size: 13 residues. CDR3 residues: CASSLNTLDTQYF. The CDR3 nucleotides are TGTGCCAGCAGCTTAAACACGTTGGATACGCAGTATTTT.

The genes are TRBV27 and TRBJ1-2; 9 positions match TRBD1. The germline CDR1 and CDR2 sequences are MNHEY and SMNVEV (reference sequence). Unmatched junction bases numbered 19, after V lost 6 bases and J lost 5 bases. This CDR3 is 18 amino acids long. The CDR3 DNA follows: TGTGCCAGCAGCCTCACTCAGGGGACAGGGAAAGAAAGATATGGCTACACCTTC. Its translation is CASSLTQGTGKERYGYTF.

The rearrangement joins TRBV6-1 to TRBJ1-5, with D possibly TRBD1 on 5 matching bases. The ends were cut back, 7 bases at V and 5 bases at J, with 15 bases in the middle. This CDR3 region has 14 residues. Germline assignment: CDR1 MNHNS and CDR2 SASEGT. The CDR3, as DNA: TGTGCCAGCACGAACTCAGGGATTCATCAGCCCCAGCATTTT. This sequence encodes CASTNSGIHQPQHF.

The genes are TRBV12-1 and TRBJ1-1; the table assigns TRBD1, which was not confirmed against the DNA. TRBV12-1 is recorded as a pseudogene. This CDR3 is built from 12 residues. The CDR3, as DNA: TGTGCCAGCAGCCCCGGACAGCTTGAAGCTTTCTTT. Translation: CASSPGQLEAFF.

The rearrangement uses TRBV6-5 and TRBJ2-7, with 7 bases fitting TRBD1. The length of the CDR3 is 14 residues. The germline V gene has CDR1 MNHEY and CDR2 SVGAGI. V was clipped by 5 bases and J by 0 bases; unmatched bases: 4. The CDR3: CASSEGDSSYEQYV. Written as DNA, the CDR3 is TGTGCCAGCAGTGAAGGGGACAGCTCCTACGAGCAGTACGTC.

About this clone: Additional DNA sequences in this sample encode the identical CDR3. The chain recombines TRBV2 with TRBJ2-3, with 8 bases matching TRBD2. The V and J ends lost 6 bases and 4 bases, in that order; junction bases with no gene match: 9. In germline, CDR1 is SNHLY, CDR2 FYNNEI. The CDR3 sequence is 15 residues long. CDR3 protein: CASRGTSGSADTQYF. DNA of the CDR3: TGTGCCAGCAGGGGGACGAGCGGGAGCGCAGATACGCAGTATTTT.

The CDR3 loop is CASSQGIGPNTEAFF. CDR3 in DNA: TGTGCCAGCAGTCAGGGGATCGGACCGAACACTGAAGCTTTCTTT. The genes are TRBV7-2 and TRBJ1-1; tentative D call: TRBD1 (6 bases). Trimming shortened V by 6 bases and J by 1 base, and 15 bases separated the two germline ends. The CDR3 is made up of 15 amino acids. From germline, CDR1 is SGHTA and CDR2 FQGNSA.

V is TRBV7-2 and J is TRBJ2-7; possibly TRBD1 for D (7 bases). Germline V gene sequence: CDR1 SGHTA, CDR2 FQGNSA. There are 16 residues in the CDR3. V was cut by 4 bases and J by 0 bases, with 16 bases left in between. The CDR3 spells CASSWEAGTDSYEQYF. CDR3 nucleotide sequence: TGTGCCAGCAGCTGGGAGGCCGGGACAGACTCCTACGAGCAGTACTTC.

The chain joins TRBV18 to TRBJ2-1, with unresolved D. The CDR3 runs to 14 residues. Per the germline V gene, CDR1 is KGHSH and CDR2 is LQKENI. V gave up 1 base and J gave up 4 bases, with 8 bases separating them. CDR3 nucleotide sequence: TGTGCCAGCTCACCACTTGGAGAATACAATGAGCAGTTCTTC. This sequence encodes CASSPLGEYNEQFF.

This clone was found once. The chain joins TRBV7-6 to TRBJ1-3; TRBD1 matches 7 bases. The CDR3 has 17 residues. Unmatched junction bases numbered 11, after V lost 4 bases and J lost 2 bases. Looked up from germline, CDR1 is SGHVS and CDR2 is FNYEAQ. The CDR3: CASSYGGKGAAGNTIYF. In DNA, the CDR3 is TGTGCCAGCAGCTACGGGGGTAAGGGGGCAGCTGGAAACACCATATATTTT.

The genes are TRBV7-8 and TRBJ2-7, with TRBD2 as a possible D gene (7 bases). This CDR3 contains 19 residues. V was cut by 3 bases and J by 2 bases, with 26 bases left in between. Germline V CDR1 and CDR2: SGHVS, FQNEAQ. The CDR3 DNA reads as TGTGCCAGCAGCTTGACGGGGGGACATACGACTTTTTTAACCTACGAGCAGTACGTC. Residues: CASSLTGGHTTFLTYEQYV.

This clone was counted a single time. V is TRBV18 and J is TRBJ1-2; 7 positions match TRBD1. Trimming removed 6 bases from V and 1 base from J; junction bases left unmatched: 2. This CDR3 is built from 13 residues. CDR1 KGHSH and CDR2 LQKENI come from the germline V gene. The CDR3 DNA follows: TGTGCCAGCTCCCGGGACAGTAACTATGGCTACACCTTC. Protein: CASSRDSNYGYTF.

This chain links TRBV10-2 with TRBJ1-5; no reliable D call. The germline V and J ends were trimmed by 10 bases and 0 bases, with 16 bases remaining between them. The CDR3 length is 15 residues. The germline V gene has CDR1 WSHSY and CDR2 SAAADI. The CDR3 protein is CATRSGQNSNQPQHF. In nucleotides, the CDR3 is TGCGCCACCCGGAGCGGGCAGAATAGCAATCAGCCCCAGCATTTT.

The chain is built from TRBV5-6 and TRBJ1-6, with 8 nucleotides matching TRBD1. After removal of 5 bases from V and 10 bases from J, the junction contained 8 bases not matched to a gene. CDR3 size: 14 residues. Germline V gene sequence: CDR1 SGHDT, CDR2 YYEEEE. In nucleotides, the CDR3 is TGTGCCAGCAGGAGACAGGGGCAGAGATCACCCCTCCACTTT. Its translation is CASRRQGQRSPLHF. The full variable domain, in which reference TRBV5-6 and TRBJ1-6 provide the parts outside the CDR3, is DAGVTQSPTHLIKTRGQQVTLRCSPKSGHDTVSWYQQALGQGPQFIFQYYEEEERQRGNFPDRFSGHQFPNYSSELNVNALLLGDSALYLCASRRQGQRSPLHFGNGTRLTVT.

The sample holds a few counts of this clone. The chain has TRBV4-2 and TRBJ1-3; 7 bases are shared with TRBD1. V lost 1 base to trimming and J lost 2 bases; unmatched junction nucleotides: 8. The CDR3 contains 17 residues. Germline V gives CDR1 LGHNA, CDR2 YNFKEQ. The CDR3 sequence is CASSQGTAGGTGNTIYF. Here the CDR3 DNA reads TGTGCCAGCAGCCAAGGGACCGCAGGGGGGACTGGAAACACCATATATTTT.